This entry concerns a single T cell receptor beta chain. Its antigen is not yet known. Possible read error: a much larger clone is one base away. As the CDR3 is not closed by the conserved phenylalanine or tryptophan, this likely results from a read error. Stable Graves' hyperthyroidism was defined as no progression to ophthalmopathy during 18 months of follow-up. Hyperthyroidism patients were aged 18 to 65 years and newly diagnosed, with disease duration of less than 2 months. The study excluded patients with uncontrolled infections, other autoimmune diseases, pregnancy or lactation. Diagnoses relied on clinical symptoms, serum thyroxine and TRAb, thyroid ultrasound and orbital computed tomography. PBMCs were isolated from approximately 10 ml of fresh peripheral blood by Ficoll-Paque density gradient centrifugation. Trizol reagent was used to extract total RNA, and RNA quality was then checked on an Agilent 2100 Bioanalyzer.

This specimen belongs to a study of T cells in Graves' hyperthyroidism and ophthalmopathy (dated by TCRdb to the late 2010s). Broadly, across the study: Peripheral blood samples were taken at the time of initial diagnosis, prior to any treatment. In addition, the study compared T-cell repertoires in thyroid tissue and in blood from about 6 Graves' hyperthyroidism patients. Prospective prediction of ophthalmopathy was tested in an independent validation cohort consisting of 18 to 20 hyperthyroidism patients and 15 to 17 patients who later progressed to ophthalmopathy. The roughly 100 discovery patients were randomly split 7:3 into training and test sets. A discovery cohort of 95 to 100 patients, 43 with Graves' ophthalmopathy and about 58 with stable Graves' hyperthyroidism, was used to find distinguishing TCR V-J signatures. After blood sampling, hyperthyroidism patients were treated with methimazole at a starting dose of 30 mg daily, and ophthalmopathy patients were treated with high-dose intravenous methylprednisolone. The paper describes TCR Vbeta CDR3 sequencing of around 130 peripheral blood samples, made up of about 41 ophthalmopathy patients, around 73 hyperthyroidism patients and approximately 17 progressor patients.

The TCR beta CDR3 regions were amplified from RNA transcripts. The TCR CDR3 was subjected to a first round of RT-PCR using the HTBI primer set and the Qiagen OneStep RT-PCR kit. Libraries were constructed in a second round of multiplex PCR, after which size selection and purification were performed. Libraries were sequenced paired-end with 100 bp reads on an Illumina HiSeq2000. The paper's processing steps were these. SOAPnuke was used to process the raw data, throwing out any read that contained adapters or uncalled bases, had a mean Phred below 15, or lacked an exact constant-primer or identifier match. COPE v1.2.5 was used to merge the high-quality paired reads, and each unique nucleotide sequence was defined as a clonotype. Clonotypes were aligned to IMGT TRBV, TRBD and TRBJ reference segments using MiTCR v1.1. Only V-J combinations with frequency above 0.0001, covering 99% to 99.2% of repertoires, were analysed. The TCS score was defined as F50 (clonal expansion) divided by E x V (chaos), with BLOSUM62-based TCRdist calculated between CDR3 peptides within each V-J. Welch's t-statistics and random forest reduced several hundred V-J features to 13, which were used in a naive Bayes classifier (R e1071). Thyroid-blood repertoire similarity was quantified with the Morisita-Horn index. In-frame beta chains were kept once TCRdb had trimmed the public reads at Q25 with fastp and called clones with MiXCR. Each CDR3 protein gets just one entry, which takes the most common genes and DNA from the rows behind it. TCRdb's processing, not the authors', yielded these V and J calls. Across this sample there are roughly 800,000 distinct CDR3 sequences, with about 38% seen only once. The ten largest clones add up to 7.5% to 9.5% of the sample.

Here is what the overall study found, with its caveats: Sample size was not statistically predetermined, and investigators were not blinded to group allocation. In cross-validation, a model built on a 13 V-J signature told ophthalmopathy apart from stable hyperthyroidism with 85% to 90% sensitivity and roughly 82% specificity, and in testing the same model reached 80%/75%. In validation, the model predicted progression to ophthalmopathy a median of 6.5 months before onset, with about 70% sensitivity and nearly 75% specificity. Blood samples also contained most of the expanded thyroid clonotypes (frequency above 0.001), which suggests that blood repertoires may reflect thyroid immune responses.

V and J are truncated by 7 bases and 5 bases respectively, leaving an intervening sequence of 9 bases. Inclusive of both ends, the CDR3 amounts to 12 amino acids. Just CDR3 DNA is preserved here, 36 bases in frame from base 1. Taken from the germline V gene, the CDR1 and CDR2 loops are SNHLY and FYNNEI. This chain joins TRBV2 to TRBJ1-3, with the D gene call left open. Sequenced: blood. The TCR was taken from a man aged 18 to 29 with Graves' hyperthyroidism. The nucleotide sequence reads TGTGCCAGCATCGAGGGAAGAAACACCATATATTCT. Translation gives CASIEGRNTIYS.